Each of the 21 T cell receptor beta chains below was sequenced from the same sample in a study of blood T cell repertoires in COVID-19. This table comes from immunoSEQ multiplex PCR, and its TCRdb copy is limited to in-frame clones, with some not included. This repertoire shows about 310,000 clones, about 87% found once; its top ten account for about 1.2%. Sequencing was performed on peripheral blood. These receptors originate from a man between 65 and 85 years old with acute or convalescent COVID-19.

This clone was seen a single time. The chain has TRBV19 and TRBJ2-7; TRBD2 agrees at 13 bases. The CDR3 consists of 16 residues. Germline V CDR1 and CDR2: LNHDA, SQIVND (reference sequence). V was clipped by 5 bases and J by 4 bases; unmatched bases: 8. The CDR3 DNA reads TGTGCCAGTAGTCCCTCCCGGACTAGCGGGAGTTACGAGCAGTACTTC. Its protein is CASSPSRTSGSYEQYF.

The chain links TRBV18 to TRBJ1-2, with TRBD1 matching 8 bases. Germline CDR1 reads KGHSH; CDR2 reads LQKENI. Germline trimming cut 3 bases from V and 6 bases from J; bases unmatched to any gene: 3. The CDR3 is made up of 13 amino acids. This chain's CDR3 is CASSPRQGNGYTF. CDR3 DNA sequence: TGTGCCAGCTCACCTCGACAGGGGAATGGCTACACCTTC.

V and J are TRBV7-3 and TRBJ2-5; possible D gene TRBD2, 5 bases. V was clipped by 0 bases and J by 3 bases, with 17 bases between them. Germline V gene sequence: CDR1 SGHTA, CDR2 FQGTGA. The CDR3 is 17 amino acids. For the CDR3, the DNA is TGTGCCAGCAGCTTAACGGAGAGAACTGACGGGAAAGAGACCCAGTACTTC. This gives the protein CASSLTERTDGKETQYF.

V is TRBV2 and J is TRBJ2-3, with 9 bases that match TRBD1. This CDR3 comprises 13 residues. Germline CDR1 reads SNHLY; CDR2 reads FYNNEI. V was clipped by 11 bases and J by 3 bases; unmatched bases: 6. In nucleotides, the CDR3 is TGTGCCGGACGGACAGGGGTAACAGATACGCAGTATTTT. It codes for CAGRTGVTDTQYF.

Details on this clone: Within the sample, other DNA sequences also encode this same CDR3. This chain joins TRBV4-3 and TRBJ1-1; 8 bases line up with TRBD1. Germline loops: CDR1 LGHNA, CDR2 YSLEER. Unmatched junction bases numbered 5, after V lost 2 bases and J lost 3 bases. This CDR3 region has 15 residues. Here the CDR3 reads CASSQKHRGDTEAFF. CDR3 nucleotides: TGCGCCAGCAGCCAAAAACACAGGGGGGACACTGAAGCTTTCTTT.

This clone appeared a single time. The chain has TRBV5-4 and TRBJ2-1; weak D call: TRBD1 (5 bases). Germline V gives CDR1 SGHNT, CDR2 YYREEE (reference sequence). The CDR3 spans 14 residues. The V end lost 0 bases, the J end lost 4 bases, and 8 bases lay between the germline ends. CDR3 residues: CASSLGQRYNEQFF. Written as DNA, the CDR3 is TGTGCCAGCAGCTTGGGACAGAGATACAATGAGCAGTTCTTC.

The chain carries TRBV29-1 and TRBJ1-2, with 8 positions matching TRBD1. The CDR3 contains 14 residues. The germline gives CDR1 SQVTM, CDR2 ANQGSEA. Trimming at V came to 4 bases and at J to 0 bases, leaving 4 bases not matched to a gene. The CDR3, as DNA: TGCAGCGTTGCGGCAGGGGGCTCTAACTATGGCTACACCTTC. Encoded protein: CSVAAGGSNYGYTF.

The rearrangement joins TRBV4-2 to TRBJ1-2, with 8 bases matching TRBD1. In germline, CDR1 is LGHNA, CDR2 YNFKEQ. V shed 3 bases and J 4 bases; nucleotides not matched to a gene: 10. The CDR3 covers 16 residues. The CDR3: CASSQEPGGRGYGYTF. The CDR3 bases are TGTGCCAGCAGCCAGGAACCAGGGGGCAGGGGCTATGGCTACACCTTC.

A word on this clone: Other DNA sequences within the sample encode an identical CDR3. V is TRBV30 and J is TRBJ2-5; tentatively, D is TRBD1 (6 bases). The ends were cut back, 3 bases at V and 5 bases at J, with 13 bases in the middle. Germline V gives CDR1 GTSNPN, CDR2 SVGIG (reference sequence). The CDR3 runs 13 residues. The CDR3 is CAWSAGDGETQYF. CDR3 DNA sequence: TGTGCCTGGAGCGCAGGGGACGGGGAGACCCAGTACTTC.

The chain couples TRBV30 to TRBJ1-6, with 9 nucleotides matching TRBD1. The germline CDR1 and CDR2 sequences are GTSNPN and SVGIG (reference sequence). V was pared by 1 base and J by 6 bases, with 4 bases of the junction left unmatched. The CDR3 is 15 residues long. The DNA for the CDR3 is TGTGCCTGGAGTGGGGGACAGGGATTTAATTCACCCCTCCACTTT. The encoded protein is CAWSGGQGFNSPLHF.

The chain recombines TRBV9 with TRBJ1-1, with 11 nucleotides matching TRBD1. J gave up 5 bases and V 4 bases, and 10 bases lay outside the gene matches. The CDR3 extends over 16 amino acids. CDR1 and CDR2 (germline): SGDLS, YYNGEE. CDR3 amino acids: CASSLRTGGDLTEAFF. Written as DNA, the CDR3 is TGTGCCAGCAGCCTACGGACAGGGGGCGATTTAACTGAAGCTTTCTTT.

The chain recombines TRBV5-1 with TRBJ2-2, with 8 bases identical to TRBD1. V lost 9 bases, J lost 4 bases, and 5 bases stayed unmatched. Per the germline V gene, CDR1 is SGHRS and CDR2 is YFSETQ. This CDR3 spans 13 amino acids. CDR3 protein: CATGQGATGELFF. The DNA for the CDR3 is TGCGCCACCGGTCAGGGGGCCACCGGGGAGCTGTTTTTT.

The chain uses TRBV5-6 and TRBJ2-7; 10 nucleotides agree with TRBD1. The CDR3 covers 17 residues. CDR1 is SGHDT and CDR2 is YYEEEE in the germline V gene. V gave up 1 base and J gave up 4 bases; unmatched junction bases: 11. The CDR3, as DNA: TGTGCCAGCAGCTTGTTCGGGAAGACAGGGGGCTTTTACGAGCAGTACTTC. Protein sequence: CASSLFGKTGGFYEQYF.

This rearrangement joins TRBV10-3 to TRBJ1-1; D is uncertain. The germline V gene has CDR1 ENHRY and CDR2 SYGVKD. The CDR3 has 15 amino acids. V lost 4 bases to trimming and J lost 0 bases, with 12 bases between them. The CDR3 DNA is TGTGCCATCAGTGGAGGGCCAGCCATGAACACTGAAGCTTTCTTT. Encoded protein: CAISGGPAMNTEAFF.

This sequence joins TRBV5-1 and TRBJ2-5, with D possibly being TRBD2 (6 bases). Germline V CDR1 and CDR2: SGHRS, YFSETQ. The CDR3 has 13 amino acids. Deletions cut 4 bases from V and 2 bases from J, with 9 bases between. CDR3 amino acids: CASSIGLQETQYF. DNA of the CDR3: TGCGCCAGCAGCATCGGACTACAAGAGACCCAGTACTTC.

This clone was observed a single time. This sequence joins TRBV25-1 and TRBJ2-3; 8 nucleotides match TRBD2. This CDR3 contains 17 residues. The junction had 15 bases not matched to a gene; V was cut back by 2 bases and J by 8 bases. The germline V gene has CDR1 MGHDK and CDR2 SYGVNS. The CDR3 DNA reads TGTGCCAGCAGTGAAAGACAGATACTAGCGGAGGGGAGTACGCAGTATTTT. Protein: CASSERQILAEGSTQYF.

The chain carries TRBV3-1 (or the pseudogene TRBV3-2) and TRBJ1-3; 7 bases agree with TRBD1. CDR3 length: 14 amino acids. V shed 2 bases, J shed 2 bases, and the junction held 0 bases outside the gene matches. The V gene's germline CDR1 is LGHDT and CDR2 YNNKEL (reference sequence). In DNA, the CDR3 is TGTGCCAGCAGCCAACAGGGGGCTGGAAACACCATATATTTT. Protein product: CASSQQGAGNTIYF.

The V and J genes are TRBV9 and TRBJ1-4, with a weak D call TRBD1 (5 bases). Trimming took off 3 bases at V and 8 bases at J, with 20 bases between the two ends. The CDR3 is 16 amino acids. Germline loops: CDR1 SGDLS, CDR2 YYNGEE. This CDR3 reads CASSADSGPHSEKLFF. The CDR3 coding sequence is TGTGCCAGCAGCGCAGACAGCGGGCCGCACTCGGAAAAACTGTTTTTT.

This rearrangement joins TRBV5-1 to TRBJ2-1, with TRBD2 as a possible D gene (6 bases). Germline V gene sequence: CDR1 SGHRS, CDR2 YFSETQ. This CDR3 has 13 residues. The germline V and J ends were trimmed by 3 bases and 7 bases, with 11 bases remaining between them. The CDR3 nucleotides are TGCGCCAGCAGCTCGACTAGATTAAATGAGCAGTTCTTC. Protein sequence: CASSSTRLNEQFF.

This clone was seen a few times. The V call is TRBV28, the J call TRBJ2-1; tentative D call: TRBD1 (6 bases). Germline assignment: CDR1 MDHEN and CDR2 SYDVKM. V dropped 6 bases and J dropped 8 bases, with 14 bases sitting between them. This CDR3 is 13 amino acids long. The CDR3 DNA reads TGTGCCAGCAGACAGGGTTTGTGGGATGAGCAGTTCTTC. This gives the protein CASRQGLWDEQFF. Variable domain in full (rest from reference TRBV28 and TRBJ2-1): DVKVTQSSRYLVKRTGEKVFLECVQDMDHENMFWYRQDPGLGLRLIYFSYDVKMKEKGDIPEGYSVSREKKERFSLILESASTNQTSMYLCASRQGLWDEQFFGPGTRLTVL.

The CDR3 DNA is TGTGCCAGCAGTTTCCCCAGCGGGAGCTCCTACAATGAGCAGTTCTTC. This codes for CASSFPSGSSYNEQFF. The rearrangement links TRBV28 to TRBJ2-1, with 8 nucleotides matching TRBD2. The germline V gene has CDR1 MDHEN and CDR2 SYDVKM. CDR3 length: 16 amino acids. After removal of 3 bases from V and 0 bases from J, the junction contained 4 bases not matched to a gene. The full variable domain, in which reference TRBV28 and TRBJ2-1 provide the parts outside the CDR3, is DVKVTQSSRYLVKRTGEKVFLECVQDMDHENMFWYRQDPGLGLRLIYFSYDVKMKEKGDIPEGYSVSREKKERFSLILESASTNQTSMYLCASSFPSGSSYNEQFFGPGTRLTVL.